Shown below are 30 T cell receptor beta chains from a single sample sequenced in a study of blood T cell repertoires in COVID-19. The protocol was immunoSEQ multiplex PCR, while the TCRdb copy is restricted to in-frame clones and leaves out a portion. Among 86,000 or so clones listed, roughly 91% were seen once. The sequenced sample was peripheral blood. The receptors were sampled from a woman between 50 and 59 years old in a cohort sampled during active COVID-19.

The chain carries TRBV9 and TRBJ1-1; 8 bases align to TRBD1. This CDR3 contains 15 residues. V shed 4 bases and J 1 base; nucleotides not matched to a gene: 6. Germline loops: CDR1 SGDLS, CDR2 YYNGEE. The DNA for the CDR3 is TGTGCCAGCAGCCCCGGACAGGGCAAGAACACTGAAGCTTTCTTT. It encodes CASSPGQGKNTEAFF.

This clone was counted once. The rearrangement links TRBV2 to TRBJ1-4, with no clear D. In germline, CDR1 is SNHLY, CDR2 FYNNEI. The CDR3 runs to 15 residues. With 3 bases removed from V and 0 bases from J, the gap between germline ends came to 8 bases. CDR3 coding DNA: TGTGCCAGCAGTGACAGTGGCACAACTAATGAAAAACTGTTTTTT. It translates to CASSDSGTTNEKLFF.

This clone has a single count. The CDR3 spells CASRNRDTEAFF. The CDR3 DNA reads as TGTGCCAGTAGAAACAGGGACACTGAAGCTTTCTTT. The rearrangement uses TRBV19 and TRBJ1-1, with D possibly being TRBD1 (6 bases). V was pared by 6 bases and J by 3 bases, with 8 bases between. Germline V gene lookup returns CDR1 LNHDA and CDR2 SQIVND (reference sequence). The CDR3 is 12 residues long.

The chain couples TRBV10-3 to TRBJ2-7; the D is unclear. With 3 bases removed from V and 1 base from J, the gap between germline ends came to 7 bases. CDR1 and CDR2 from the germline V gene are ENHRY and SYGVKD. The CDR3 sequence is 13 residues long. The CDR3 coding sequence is TGTGCCATCAGTGACAGGCATTCCTACGAGCAGTACTTC. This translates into CAISDRHSYEQYF.

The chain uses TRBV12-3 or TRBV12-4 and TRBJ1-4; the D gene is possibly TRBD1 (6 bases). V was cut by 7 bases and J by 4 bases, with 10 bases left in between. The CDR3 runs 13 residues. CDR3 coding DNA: TGTGCCAGCAAAGGACAGCTTAATGAAAAACTGTTTTTT. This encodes CASKGQLNEKLFF.

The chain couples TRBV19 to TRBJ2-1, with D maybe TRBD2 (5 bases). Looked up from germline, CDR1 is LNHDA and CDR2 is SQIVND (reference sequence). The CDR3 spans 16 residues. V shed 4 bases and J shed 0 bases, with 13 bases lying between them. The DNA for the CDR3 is TGTGCCAGTAGTAGGACTTCAGTCCGCTCCTACAATGAGCAGTTCTTC. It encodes CASSRTSVRSYNEQFF.

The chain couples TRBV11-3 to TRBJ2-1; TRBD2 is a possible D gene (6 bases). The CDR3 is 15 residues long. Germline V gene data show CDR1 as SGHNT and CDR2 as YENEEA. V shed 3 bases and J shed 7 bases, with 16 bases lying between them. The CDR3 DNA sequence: TGTGCCAGCAGCTTCGGGCTAGCGATCAATAATGAGCAGTTCTTC. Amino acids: CASSFGLAINNEQFF.

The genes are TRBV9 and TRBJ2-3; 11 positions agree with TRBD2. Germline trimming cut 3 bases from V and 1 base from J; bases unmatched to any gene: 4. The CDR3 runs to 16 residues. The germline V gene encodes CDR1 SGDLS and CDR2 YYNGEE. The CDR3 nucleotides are TGTGCCAGCAGCGCGGGGACTAGCGGACGCACAGATACGCAGTATTTT. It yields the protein CASSAGTSGRTDTQYF. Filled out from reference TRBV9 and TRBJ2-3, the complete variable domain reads DSGVTQTPKHLITATGQRVTLRCSPRSGDLSVYWYQQSLDQGLQFLIQYYNGEERAKGNILERFSAQQFPDLHSELNLSSLELGDSALYFCASSAGTSGRTDTQYFGPGTRLTVL.

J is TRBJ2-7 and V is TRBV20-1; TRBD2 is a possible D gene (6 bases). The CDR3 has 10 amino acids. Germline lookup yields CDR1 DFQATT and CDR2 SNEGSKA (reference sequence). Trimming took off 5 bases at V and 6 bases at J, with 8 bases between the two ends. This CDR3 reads CSAGDSEQYF. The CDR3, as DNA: TGCAGTGCTGGGGACTCCGAGCAGTACTTC.

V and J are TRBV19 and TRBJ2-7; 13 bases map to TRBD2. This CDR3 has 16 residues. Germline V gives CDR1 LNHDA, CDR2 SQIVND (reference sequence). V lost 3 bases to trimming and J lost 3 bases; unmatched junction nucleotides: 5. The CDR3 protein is CASSIGLAGAGYEQYF. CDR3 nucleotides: TGTGCCAGTAGTATTGGACTAGCGGGAGCGGGCTACGAGCAGTACTTC.

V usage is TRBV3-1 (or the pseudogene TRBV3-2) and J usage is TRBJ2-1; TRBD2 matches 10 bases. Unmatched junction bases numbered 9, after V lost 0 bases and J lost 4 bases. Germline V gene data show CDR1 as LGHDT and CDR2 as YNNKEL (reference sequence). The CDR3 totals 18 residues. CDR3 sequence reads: CASSQDRLTSGKYNEQFF. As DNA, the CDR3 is TGTGCCAGCAGCCAAGATCGACTTACTAGCGGGAAGTACAATGAGCAGTTCTTC.

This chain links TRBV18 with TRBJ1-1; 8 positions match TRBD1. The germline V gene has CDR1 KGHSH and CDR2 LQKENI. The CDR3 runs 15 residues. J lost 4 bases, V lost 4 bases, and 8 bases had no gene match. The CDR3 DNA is TGTGCCAGCTCACTCGGGACAGGCTGGGGCACTGAAGCTTTCTTT. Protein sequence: CASSLGTGWGTEAFF.

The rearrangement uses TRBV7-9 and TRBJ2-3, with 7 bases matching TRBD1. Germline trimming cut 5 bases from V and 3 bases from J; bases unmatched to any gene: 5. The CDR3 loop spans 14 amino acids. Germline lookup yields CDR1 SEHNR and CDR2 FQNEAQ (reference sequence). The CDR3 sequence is CASSPGTVTDTQYF. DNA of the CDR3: TGTGCCAGCAGCCCCGGGACAGTTACAGATACGCAGTATTTT. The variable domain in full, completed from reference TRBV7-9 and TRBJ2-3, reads DTGVSQNPRHKITKRGQNVTFRCDPISEHNRLYWYRQTLGQGPEFLTYFQNEAQLEKSRLLSDRFSAERPKGSFSTLEIQRTEQGDSAMYLCASSPGTVTDTQYFGPGTRLTVL.

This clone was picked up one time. The CDR3 region is CASSQGYASSGRSGLNEQYF. The DNA of the CDR3 is TGTGCCAGCAGCCAAGGCTATGCATCTAGCGGGAGATCTGGGTTAAACGAGCAGTACTTC. The J gene is TRBJ2-7, the V gene TRBV3-1 (or the pseudogene TRBV3-2); 10 positions match TRBD2. V was pared by 1 base and J by 5 bases, with 20 bases of the junction left unmatched. In germline, CDR1 is LGHDT, CDR2 YNNKEL (reference sequence). The CDR3 is made up of 20 amino acids.

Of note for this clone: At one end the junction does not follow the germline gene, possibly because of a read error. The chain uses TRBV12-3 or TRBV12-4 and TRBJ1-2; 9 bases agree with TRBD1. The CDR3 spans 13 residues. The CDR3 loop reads CASSSRSRDRVVF. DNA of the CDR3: TGTGCCAGCAGTTCCCGATCCCGGGACAGGGTGGTATTC.

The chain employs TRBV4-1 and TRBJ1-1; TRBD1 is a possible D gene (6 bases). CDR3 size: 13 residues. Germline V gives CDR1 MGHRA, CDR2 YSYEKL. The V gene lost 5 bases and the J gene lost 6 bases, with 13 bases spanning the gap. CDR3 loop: CASSDRTGSEAFF. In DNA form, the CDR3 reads TGCGCCAGCAGCGACAGGACGGGGTCTGAAGCTTTCTTT.

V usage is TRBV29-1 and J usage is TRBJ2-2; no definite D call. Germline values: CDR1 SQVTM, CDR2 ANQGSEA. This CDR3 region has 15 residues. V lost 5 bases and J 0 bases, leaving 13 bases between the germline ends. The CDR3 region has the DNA TGCAGCGTTCAGTCCTCCCCCGCGAACACCGGGGAGCTGTTTTTT. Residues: CSVQSSPANTGELFF.

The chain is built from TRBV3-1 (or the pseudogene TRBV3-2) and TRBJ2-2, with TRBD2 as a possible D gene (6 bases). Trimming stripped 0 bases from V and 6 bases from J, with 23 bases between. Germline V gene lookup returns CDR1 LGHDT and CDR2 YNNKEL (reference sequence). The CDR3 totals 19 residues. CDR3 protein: CASSQDLSGSYGGSGELFF. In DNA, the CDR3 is TGTGCCAGCAGCCAAGACCTGTCGGGGAGTTATGGAGGGTCCGGGGAGCTGTTTTTT.

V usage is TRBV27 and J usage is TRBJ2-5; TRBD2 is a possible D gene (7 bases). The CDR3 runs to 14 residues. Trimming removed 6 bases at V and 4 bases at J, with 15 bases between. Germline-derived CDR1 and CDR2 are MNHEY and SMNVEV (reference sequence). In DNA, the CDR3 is TGTGCCAGCAGCTTAGGGGGGGGAGTAGAGACCCAGTACTTC. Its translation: CASSLGGGVETQYF.

The CDR3 DNA reads TGTGCCAGCAGCTTATCATTCACCGGGACAGGGGGGGAAGAGACCCAGTACTTC. This codes for CASSLSFTGTGGEETQYF. This rearrangement joins TRBV7-9 to TRBJ2-5, with 11 bases that match TRBD1. CDR1 and CDR2 from the germline V gene are SEHNR and FQNEAQ (reference sequence). This CDR3 spans 18 amino acids. The junction had 11 bases not matched to a gene; V was cut back by 2 bases and J by 3 bases.

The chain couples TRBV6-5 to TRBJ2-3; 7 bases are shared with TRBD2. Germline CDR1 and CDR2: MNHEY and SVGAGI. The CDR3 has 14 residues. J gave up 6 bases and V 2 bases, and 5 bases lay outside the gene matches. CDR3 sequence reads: CASSYTRGGDTQYF. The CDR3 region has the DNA TGTGCCAGCAGTTACACGAGGGGAGGGGATACGCAGTATTTT.

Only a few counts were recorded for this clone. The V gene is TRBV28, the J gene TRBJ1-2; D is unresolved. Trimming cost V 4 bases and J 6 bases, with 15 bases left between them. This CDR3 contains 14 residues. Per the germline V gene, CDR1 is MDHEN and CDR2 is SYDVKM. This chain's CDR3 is CASSSPRGGHGYTF. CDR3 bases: TGTGCCAGCAGTTCCCCCCGCGGAGGACATGGCTACACCTTC.

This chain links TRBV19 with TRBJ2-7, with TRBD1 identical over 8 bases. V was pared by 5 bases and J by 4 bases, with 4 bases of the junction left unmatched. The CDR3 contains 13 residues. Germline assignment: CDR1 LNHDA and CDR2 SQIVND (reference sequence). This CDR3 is CASSGQGFYEQYF. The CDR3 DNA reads TGTGCCAGTAGTGGACAGGGTTTTTACGAGCAGTACTTC.

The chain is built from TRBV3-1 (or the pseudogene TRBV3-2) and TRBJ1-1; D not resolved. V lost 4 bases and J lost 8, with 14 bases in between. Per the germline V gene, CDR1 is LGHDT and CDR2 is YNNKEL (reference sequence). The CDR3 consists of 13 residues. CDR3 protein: CASSRLAELEAFF. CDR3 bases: TGTGCCAGCAGCCGCCTAGCAGAGCTGGAAGCTTTCTTT.

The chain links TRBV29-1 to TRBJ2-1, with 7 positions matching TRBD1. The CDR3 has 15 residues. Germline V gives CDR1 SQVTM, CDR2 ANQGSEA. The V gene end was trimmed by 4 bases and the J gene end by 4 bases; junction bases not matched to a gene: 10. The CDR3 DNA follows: TGCAGCGTTGGGACAGGCTATTATCCTTACAATGAGCAGTTCTTC. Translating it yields CSVGTGYYPYNEQFF.

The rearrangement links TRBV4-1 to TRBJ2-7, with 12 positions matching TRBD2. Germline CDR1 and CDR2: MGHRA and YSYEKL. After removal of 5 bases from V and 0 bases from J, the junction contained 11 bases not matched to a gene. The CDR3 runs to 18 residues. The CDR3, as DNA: TGCGCCAGCAGCGCGCGAAAATCACTAGCGGGAGGCTCCTACGAGCAGTACTTC. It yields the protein CASSARKSLAGGSYEQYF.

CDR3 residues: CASSPGQNQPQHF. The CDR3 DNA follows: TGTGCCAGCTCACCGGGCCAGAATCAGCCCCAGCATTTT. The chain combines TRBV18 with TRBJ1-5, with D unclear. The CDR3 contains 13 residues. Trimming cost V 3 bases and J 4 bases, with 7 bases left between them. Germline CDR1 and CDR2: KGHSH and LQKENI.

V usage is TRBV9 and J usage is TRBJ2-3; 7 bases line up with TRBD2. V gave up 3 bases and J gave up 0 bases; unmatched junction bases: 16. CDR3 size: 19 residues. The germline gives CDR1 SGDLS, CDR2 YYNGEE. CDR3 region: CASSGGGRFGELSTDTQYF. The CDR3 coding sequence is TGTGCCAGCAGCGGGGGGGGTAGATTCGGTGAGCTTAGCACAGATACGCAGTATTTT.

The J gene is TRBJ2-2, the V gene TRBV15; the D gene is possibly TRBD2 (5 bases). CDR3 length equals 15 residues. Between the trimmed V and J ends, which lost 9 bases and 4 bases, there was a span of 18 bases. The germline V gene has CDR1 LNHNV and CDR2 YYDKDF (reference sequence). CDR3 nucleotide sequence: TGTGCCACGCTCTCCGGGAACCGGATCACCGGGGAGCTGTTTTTT. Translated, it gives CATLSGNRITGELFF.

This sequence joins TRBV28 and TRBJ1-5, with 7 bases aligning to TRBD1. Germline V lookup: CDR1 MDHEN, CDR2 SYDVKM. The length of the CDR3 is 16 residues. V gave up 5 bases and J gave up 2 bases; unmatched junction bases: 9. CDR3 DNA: TGTGCCAGCAGTCCCTCCCAGGGGGAGCGCAATCAGCCCCAGCATTTT. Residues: CASSPSQGERNQPQHF.